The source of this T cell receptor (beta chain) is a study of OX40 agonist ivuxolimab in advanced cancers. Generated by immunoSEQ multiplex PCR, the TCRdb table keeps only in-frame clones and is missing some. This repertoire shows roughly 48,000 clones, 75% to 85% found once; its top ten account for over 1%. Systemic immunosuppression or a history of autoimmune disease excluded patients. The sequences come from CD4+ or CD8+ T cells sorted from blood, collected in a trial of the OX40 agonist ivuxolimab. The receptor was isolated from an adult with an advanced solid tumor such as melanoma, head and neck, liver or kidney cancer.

This CDR3 reads CASSQRQGTNTEAFF. DNA of the CDR3: TGTGCCAGCAGTCAGAGACAGGGCACAAACACTGAAGCTTTCTTT. The chain couples TRBV2 to TRBJ1-1; 7 bases align to TRBD1. CDR1 SNHLY and CDR2 FYNNEI come from the germline V gene. The CDR3 runs 15 residues. V was clipped by 5 bases and J by 2 bases; unmatched bases: 8.